This T cell receptor (beta chain) is from a study of beta chain features in type 1 diabetes. Study-wide results and caveats: cDNA-based sequencing might over-represent cells highly expressing TCR. PCR might show a preference for shorter templates, equally across patients and controls.

Germline V gene sequence: CDR1 SGHDN, CDR2 FVKESK. V was shortened by 0 bases and J by 9 bases, with 15 bases between the two germline ends. This CDR3 has 16 residues. There are a few counts of this clone. No antigen is known for it. Sorted populations were all over 95% pure. The whole isolated RNA underwent reverse transcription, so sequencing captured expressed TCRB transcripts. TCRdb keeps only in-frame clones here, not all; method: immunoSEQ multiplex PCR. Of 350,000 to 450,000 clones listed, more than 11% are singletons. The source material was naive CD4+ T cells from blood. V usage is TRBV14 and J usage is TRBJ1-6, with no clear D. This TCR was recovered from a man aged 25-45 years in good health. CDR3 protein: CASSQDPRRVISPLHF. The CDR3 nucleotides are TGTGCCAGCAGCCAAGATCCAAGACGGGTAATTTCACCCCTCCACTTT.